Each of the 12 T cell receptor beta chains below was sequenced from the same sample in a study of T cells after yellow fever vaccination. TCRdb independently ran MiXCR on the 5' RACE reads; one entry per CDR3 protein. This sample has under 350,000 distinct CDR3 sequences, with about 4% found just once. Sequenced here: PBMCs, sampled 5 days after the yellow fever booster vaccination. Every receptor here comes from a man aged 18 to 35 who received the YFV17D yellow fever vaccine.

This clonotype was seen a handful of times. V is TRBV7-6 and J is TRBJ2-7; D is unresolved. The CDR3 runs 11 residues. The germline V gene has CDR1 SGHVS and CDR2 FNYEAQ. V lost 5 bases to trimming and J lost 5 bases, with 7 bases between them. The CDR3 coding sequence is TGTGCCAGCAGCACCGGTAACGAGCAGTACTTC. Residues: CASSTGNEQYF.

This clonotype was recorded many times. The V call is TRBV6-6, the J call TRBJ1-1; the D gene is possibly TRBD1 (5 bases). Between the trimmed V and J ends, which lost 6 bases and 1 base, there was a span of 9 bases. Germline V CDR1 and CDR2: MNHNY, SVGAGI (reference sequence). This CDR3 has 13 amino acids. The CDR3 loop reads CASRRDGNTEAFF. The CDR3 region has the DNA TGTGCCAGCAGACGGGACGGGAACACTGAAGCTTTCTTT.

This clonotype was recorded a few times. The CDR3: CAISASQYSNQPQHF. Written as DNA, the CDR3 is TGTGCCATCAGTGCATCGCAGTATAGCAATCAGCCCCAGCATTTT. The V call is TRBV10-3, the J call TRBJ1-5, with no clear D. The germline V and J ends were trimmed by 4 bases and 0 bases, with 10 bases remaining between them. The CDR3 sequence is 15 residues long. Per germline, CDR1 ENHRY and CDR2 SYGVKD.

This clonotype occurred a few times. The V gene is TRBV19, the J gene TRBJ2-2, with D perhaps TRBD1 (6 bases). Per the germline V gene, CDR1 is LNHDA and CDR2 is SQIVND (reference sequence). V lost 5 bases and J 6 bases, leaving 13 bases between the germline ends. CDR3 length equals 14 residues. The CDR3 DNA is TGTGCCAGTAGTCCCAGGGGCGGGTCCGGGGAGCTGTTTTTT. Its protein is CASSPRGGSGELFF.

There are many counts of this clonotype. The chain recombines TRBV28 with TRBJ2-7; weak D call: TRBD2 (5 bases). Germline V lookup: CDR1 MDHEN, CDR2 SYDVKM. The CDR3 covers 15 residues. Trimming took off 10 bases at V and 6 bases at J, with 25 bases between the two ends. CDR3 region: CATISTSGFIGEQYV. CDR3 bases: TGTGCCACCATATCGACATCGGGATTTATCGGCGAGCAGTACGTC.

This clonotype was counted between two and nine times. The V gene is TRBV11-2, the J gene TRBJ2-1, with 10 bases that match TRBD1. The V and J ends lost 3 bases and 5 bases, in that order; junction bases with no gene match: 7. Germline loops: CDR1 SGHAT, CDR2 FQNNGV. This CDR3 comprises 16 residues. In nucleotides, the CDR3 is TGTGCCAGCAGCTTCCCCAGACAGGGGGCCGACAATGAGCAGTTCTTC. Protein sequence: CASSFPRQGADNEQFF.

This clonotype has only a few counts. The chain has TRBV29-1 and TRBJ1-4, with D maybe TRBD1 (6 bases). Deletions cut 6 bases from V and 1 base from J, with 15 bases between. Germline values: CDR1 SQVTM, CDR2 ANQGSEA. This CDR3 is 15 amino acids long. Here the CDR3 DNA reads TGCAGCGTCCGGGGCAGGGGAGGAACTAATGAAAAACTGTTTTTT. Its protein is CSVRGRGGTNEKLFF.

This clonotype was found many times. The chain combines TRBV12-3 or TRBV12-4 with TRBJ1-3, with a possible D match to TRBD1 (5 bases). The CDR3 consists of 14 residues. Trimming stripped 3 bases from V and 4 bases from J, with 10 bases between. CDR3 region: CASSLAGYGNTIYF. The CDR3 DNA reads as TGTGCCAGCAGTTTGGCAGGGTACGGAAACACCATATATTTT.

This clonotype appeared a few times. This chain uses TRBV20-1 with TRBJ1-5, with D possibly being TRBD1 (5 bases). Trimming took off 0 bases at V and 4 bases at J, with 28 bases between the two ends. CDR1 is DFQATT, CDR2 SNEGSKA, per germline (reference sequence). This CDR3 is built from 20 residues. For the CDR3, the DNA is TGCAGTGCTAGAGATTCGGGCTTCGGGGCGGCAAGGGTCACAAATCAGCCCCAGCATTTT. Its translation: CSARDSGFGAARVTNQPQHF.

J is TRBJ2-3 and V is TRBV4-1, with D perhaps assigned TRBD1 or TRBD2 (6 bases each). CDR1 is MGHRA, CDR2 YSYEKL, per germline. The CDR3 loop spans 20 amino acids. V lost 4 bases and J 0 bases, leaving 26 bases between the germline ends. CDR3: CASSPSGASNRLFSTDTQYF. The CDR3 nucleotides read TGCGCCAGCAGCCCCTCGGGGGCCTCAAACAGGCTCTTTAGCACAGATACGCAGTATTTT.

Only a few counts were recorded for this clonotype. This rearrangement joins TRBV19 to TRBJ1-3; D is ambiguous. Germline-derived CDR1 and CDR2 are LNHDA and SQIVND (reference sequence). V was trimmed by 6 bases and J by 0 bases, leaving 9 bases between them. The CDR3 is 14 residues long. The CDR3 DNA follows: TGTGCCAGTAGCGGATCGTACTCTGGAAACACCATATATTTT. Translated, it gives CASSGSYSGNTIYF.

This chain joins TRBV5-1 and TRBJ2-7; D unresolved. V was pared by 2 bases and J by 4 bases, with 13 bases between. Germline V gives CDR1 SGHRS, CDR2 YFSETQ. This CDR3 region has 14 residues. The CDR3 reads CASSLGVVPYEQYF. The CDR3 bases are TGCGCCAGCAGCTTAGGAGTGGTTCCGTACGAGCAGTACTTC.